Shown below are 3 T cell receptor beta chains from a single sample sequenced in a study of OX40 agonist ivuxolimab in advanced cancers. TCRdb keeps only in-frame clones here, not all; method: immunoSEQ multiplex PCR. The data show over 50,000 clones, roughly four fifths seen once. The source was CD4+ or CD8+ T cells sorted from blood, collected in a trial of the OX40 agonist ivuxolimab. These receptors originate from an adult with an advanced solid tumor such as melanoma, head and neck, liver or kidney cancer.

The rearrangement joins TRBV12-1 to TRBJ2-5; the D segment call TRBD1 is taken from the table without a DNA check. TRBV12-1 is a listed pseudogene. There are 14 residues in the CDR3. CDR3 sequence reads: CASRHDRGGETQYF. DNA of the CDR3: TGTGCCAGCAGACACGACAGGGGCGGAGAGACCCAGTACTTC.

This clone occurred many times. V and J are TRBV6-5 and TRBJ1-3; D ambiguous. Per the germline V gene, CDR1 is MNHEY and CDR2 is SVGAGI. The CDR3 totals 12 residues. V lost 2 bases, J lost 4 bases, and 3 bases lay in between. This chain's CDR3 is CASSYEGNTIYF. CDR3 nucleotide sequence: TGTGCCAGCAGTTACGAGGGAAACACCATATATTTT.

The chain is built from TRBV7-9 and TRBJ2-7; the D gene is possibly TRBD2 (7 bases). Germline V gene sequence: CDR1 SEHNR, CDR2 FQNEAQ (reference sequence). CDR3 size: 18 residues. Trimming pared 5 bases from V and 0 bases from J, leaving 23 bases between. This CDR3 reads CASSKTGGRRRSSYEQYF. In DNA, the CDR3 is TGTGCCAGCAGCAAAACGGGGGGCCGCCGTAGGTCCTCCTACGAGCAGTACTTC.